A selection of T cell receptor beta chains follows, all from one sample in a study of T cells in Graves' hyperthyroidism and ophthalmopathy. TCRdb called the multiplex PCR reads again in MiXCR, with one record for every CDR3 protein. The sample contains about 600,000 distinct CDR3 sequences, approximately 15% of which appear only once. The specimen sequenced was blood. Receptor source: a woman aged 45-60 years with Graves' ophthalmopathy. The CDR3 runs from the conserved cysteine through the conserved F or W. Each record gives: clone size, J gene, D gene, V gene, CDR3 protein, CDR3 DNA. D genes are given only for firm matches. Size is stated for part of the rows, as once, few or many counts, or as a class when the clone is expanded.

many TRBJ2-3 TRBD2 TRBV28 CASSETSGSRTDTQYF TGTGCCAGCAGTGAGACTAGCGGGAGTCGCACAGATACGCAGTATTTT
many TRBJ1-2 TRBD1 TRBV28 CASSPQGAVGYTF TGTGCCAGCAGTCCCCAGGGGGCAGTCGGCTACACCTTC
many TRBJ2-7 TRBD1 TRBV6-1 CASSADRAYEQYF TGTGCCAGCAGTGCAGACAGGGCCTACGAGCAGTACTTC
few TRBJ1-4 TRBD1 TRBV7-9 CASSQVPGQSNEKLFF TGTGCCAGCAGCCAAGTACCGGGACAGTCTAATGAAAAACTGTTTTTT
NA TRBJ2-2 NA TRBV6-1 CVSSERRNTGELFF TGTGTCAGCAGTGAACGAAGGAACACCGGGGAGCTGTTTTTT
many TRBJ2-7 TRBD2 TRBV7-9 CASSLRAGRGTYEQYF TGTGCCAGCAGCTTAAGAGCCGGGAGGGGAACCTACGAGCAGTACTTC
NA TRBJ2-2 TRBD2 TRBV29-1 CSVEDGGTSGIVGELFF TGCAGCGTTGAAGATGGCGGGACTAGCGGGATCGTCGGGGAGCTGTTTTTT
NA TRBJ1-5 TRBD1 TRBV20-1 CSAGKTGGINQPQHF TGCAGTGCTGGAAAGACAGGGGGAATCAATCAGCCCCAGCATTTT
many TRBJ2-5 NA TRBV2 CASRKDRSQETQYF TGTGCCAGTAGAAAGGACAGAAGTCAAGAGACCCAGTACTTC
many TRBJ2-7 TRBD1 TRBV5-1 CASSLLTGGGSYEQYF TGCGCCAGCAGTCTCCTTACAGGGGGCGGCTCCTACGAGCAGTACTTC
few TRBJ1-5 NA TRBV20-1 CSALDSSNQPQHF TGCAGTGCCCTAGACAGTAGCAATCAGCCCCAGCATTTT
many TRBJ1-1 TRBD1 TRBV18 CASSRDRGTEAFF TGTGCCAGCTCACGAGACAGGGGCACTGAAGCTTTCTTT
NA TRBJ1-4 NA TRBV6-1 CASSSREKLFF TGTGCCAGCAGTTCCAGGGAAAAACTGTTTTTT
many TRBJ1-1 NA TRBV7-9 CASSAMTGIYTEAFF TGTGCCAGCAGCGCCATGACGGGGATTTACACTGAAGCTTTCTTT
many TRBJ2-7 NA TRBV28 CASTRGGNEQYF TGTGCCAGCACTAGGGGCGGGAACGAGCAGTACTTC
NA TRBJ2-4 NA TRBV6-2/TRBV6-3 CASSLGWAGRTKNIQYF TGTGCCAGCAGTTTAGGTTGGGCAGGACGGACCAAAAACATTCAGTACTTC
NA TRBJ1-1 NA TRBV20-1 CSARSVRVGNTEAFF TGCAGTGCTAGAAGCGTCAGGGTTGGGAACACTGAAGCTTTCTTT
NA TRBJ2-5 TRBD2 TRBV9 CASSSGTSGISETQYF TGTGCCAGCAGCTCCGGGACTAGCGGGATAAGTGAGACCCAGTACTTC
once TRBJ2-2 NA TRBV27 CASSKGGNTGELFF TGTGCCAGCAGTAAGGGAGGGAACACCGGGGAGCTGTTTTTT
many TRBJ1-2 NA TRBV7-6 CASSLARDLSNYGYTF TGTGCCAGCAGCTTAGCGCGGGACCTTTCTAACTATGGCTACACCTTC
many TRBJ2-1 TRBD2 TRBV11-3 CASSSGTSGGDEQFF TGTGCCAGCAGCTCAGGGACTAGCGGGGGCGATGAGCAGTTCTTC